A selection of T cell receptor beta chains follows, all from one sample in a study of blood T cell repertoires in COVID-19. Generated by immunoSEQ multiplex PCR, the TCRdb table keeps only in-frame clones and is missing some. The table has 50,000 to 60,000 clones, approximately 83% seen once. Sequencing was done on a sample of peripheral blood. All receptors derive from a man aged 35 to 55 with acute or convalescent COVID-19. Each CDR3 is given with its conserved first and last residue. The D gene is left open where the match is weak.

d_call	j_call	v_call	cdr3_aa	cdr3_nt
TRBD2	TRBJ2-4	TRBV11-2	CASSPGRASLNIQYF	TGTGCCAGCAGCCCAGGGAGGGCAAGCTTAAACATTCAGTACTTC
-	TRBJ1-6	TRBV7-9	CASSLRASPLHF	TGTGCCAGCAGCTTGAGGGCCTCACCCCTCCACTTT
TRBD1	TRBJ2-2	TRBV5-5	CASSLDRGSTGELFF	TGTGCCAGCAGCTTGGACAGGGGAAGCACCGGGGAGCTGTTTTTT
-	TRBJ1-5	TRBV6-5	CASSASRNQPQHF	TGTGCCAGCAGCGCGAGCCGCAATCAGCCCCAGCATTTT
TRBD2	TRBJ2-7	TRBV6-1	CASSESGNHYEQYF	TGTGCCAGCAGTGAGAGCGGGAATCACTACGAGCAGTACTTC
TRBD1	TRBJ2-7	TRBV20-1	CSASRQGTGYSYEQYF	TGCAGTGCTAGTCGACAAGGGACAGGCTACTCCTACGAGCAGTACTTC
-	TRBJ2-2	TRBV11-2	CASSPERRTGELFF	TGTGCCAGCAGCCCGGAACGGAGAACCGGGGAGCTGTTTTTT
TRBD2	TRBJ2-3	TRBV9	CASSGARLAGDTQYF	TGTGCCAGCAGCGGGGCAAGACTAGCGGGGGATACGCAGTATTTT
-	TRBJ2-7	TRBV5-1	CASSARTEGEQYF	TGCGCCAGCAGCGCTAGGACGGAGGGCGAGCAGTACTTC
-	TRBJ1-2	TRBV7-9	CASSSSENYGYTF	TGTGCCAGCAGCTCTTCCGAGAACTATGGCTACACCTTC
-	TRBJ2-6	TRBV10-3	CAISTGSGANVLTF	TGTGCCATCAGTACCGGGTCTGGGGCCAACGTCCTGACTTTC
TRBD1	TRBJ2-1	TRBV5-6	CASIPAGDSYNEQFF	TGTGCCAGCATCCCGGCCGGGGACAGCTACAATGAGCAGTTCTTC
-	TRBJ1-1	TRBV2	CASSEGQVLNTEAFF	TGTGCCAGCAGTGAAGGGCAGGTTCTGAACACTGAAGCTTTCTTT
TRBD2	TRBJ2-5	TRBV6-5	CYAGGAVGETQYF	TGTTACGCCGGGGGGGCAGTGGGGGAGACCCAGTACTTC